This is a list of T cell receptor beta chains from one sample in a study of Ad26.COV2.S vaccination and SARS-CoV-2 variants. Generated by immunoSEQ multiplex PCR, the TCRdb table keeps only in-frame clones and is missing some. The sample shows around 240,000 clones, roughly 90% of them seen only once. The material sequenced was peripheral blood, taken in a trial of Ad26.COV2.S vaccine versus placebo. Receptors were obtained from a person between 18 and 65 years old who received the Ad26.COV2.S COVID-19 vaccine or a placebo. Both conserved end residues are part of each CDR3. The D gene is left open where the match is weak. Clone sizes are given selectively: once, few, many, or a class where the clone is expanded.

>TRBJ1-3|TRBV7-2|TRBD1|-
TGTGCCAGCAGCGCTACGACAGGGGCTGGAAACACCATATATTTT
CASSATTGAGNTIYF
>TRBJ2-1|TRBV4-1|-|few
TGCGCCAGCAGCCAGGGGGGAGTAACCTACAATGAGCAGTTCTTC
CASSQGGVTYNEQFF
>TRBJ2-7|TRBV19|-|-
TGTGCCAGTAGTATAGAGGGAAGGGTGCTAGACGAGCAGTACTTC
CASSIEGRVLDEQYF
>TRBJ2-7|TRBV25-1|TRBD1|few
TGTGCCAGCAGTGATAAAGACAGGGTGTTAAACGAGCAGTACTTC
CASSDKDRVLNEQYF
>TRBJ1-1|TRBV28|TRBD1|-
TGTGCCAGCAGTCTAGGGGACAGGAGGGACACTGAAGCTTTCTTT
CASSLGDRRDTEAFF
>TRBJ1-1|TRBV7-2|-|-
TGTGCCAGCAGCTTCTTAGGTGCAGGGGAAGGCACTGAAGCTTTCTTT
CASSFLGAGEGTEAFF
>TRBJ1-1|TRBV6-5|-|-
TGTGCCAGCAGTTACGAAGAGGGAAGTGAAGCTTTCTTT
CASSYEEGSEAFF
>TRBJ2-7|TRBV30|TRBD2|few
TGTGCCTGGAGTGCACCGGGGAGGGGCTACGAGCAGTACTTC
CAWSAPGRGYEQYF
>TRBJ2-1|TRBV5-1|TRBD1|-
TGCGCCAGCAGCTTGTCAGGGACAGGGGGCAAATGGAATGAGCAGTTCTTC
CASSLSGTGGKWNEQFF
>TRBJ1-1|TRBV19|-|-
TGTGCCAGTAGTATTTTCGGACAGATGAACACTGAAGCTTTCTTT
CASSIFGQMNTEAFF
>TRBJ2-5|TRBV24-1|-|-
TGTGCCACCGCAAGAGGGGTTCAAGAGACCCAGTACTTC
CATARGVQETQYF
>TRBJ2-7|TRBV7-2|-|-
TGTGCCAGCAGCAAGCCGGGCCTCCAGCAAAGGGCTGGGGGCGAGCAGTACTTC
CASSKPGLQQRAGGEQYF
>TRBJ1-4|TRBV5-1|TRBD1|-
TGCGCCAGCAGCCCAACAGGGGGCGCAGAAGAAAAACTGTTTTTT
CASSPTGGAEEKLFF
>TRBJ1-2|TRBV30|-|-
TGTGCCTGGAGTGGTCAGGTCTATGGCTACACCTTC
CAWSGQVYGYTF
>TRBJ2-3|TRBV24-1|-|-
TGTGCCACCAGTGACCCCGGGGGAGATACGCAGTATTTT
CATSDPGGDTQYF
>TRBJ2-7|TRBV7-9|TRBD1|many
TGTGCCAGCAGCTCTAGGGACAGGGATTACGAGCAGTACTTC
CASSSRDRDYEQYF
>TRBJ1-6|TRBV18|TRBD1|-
TGTGCCAGCTCAGAATTGGGACAGGGGAATTCACCCCTCCACTTT
CASSELGQGNSPLHF
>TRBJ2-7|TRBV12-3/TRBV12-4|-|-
TGTGCCAGCAGTTTCGGGGGAAACTACGAGCAGTACTTC
CASSFGGNYEQYF
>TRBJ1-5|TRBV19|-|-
TGTGCCAGTAGTAATACAGGGTCCCCGCCCCAGCATTTT
CASSNTGSPPQHF
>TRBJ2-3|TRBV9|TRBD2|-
TGTGCCAGCAGCGAGGGGCTCGCGGGAGTTGATACGCAGTATTTT
CASSEGLAGVDTQYF
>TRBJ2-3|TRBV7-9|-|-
TGTGCCAGCAGCTCGCCGGCCCCAGGCCCCCTCACAGATACGCAGTATTTT
CASSSPAPGPLTDTQYF
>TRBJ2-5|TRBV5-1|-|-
TGCGCCAGCAGCTCTGCACAGGAGACCCAGTACTTC
CASSSAQETQYF
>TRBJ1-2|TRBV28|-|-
TGTGCCAGCAGTGAGGGGGACTATGGCTACACCTTC
CASSEGDYGYTF
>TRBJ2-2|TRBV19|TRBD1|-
TGTGCAGCCGGACAGGGAGCACTTGGGGCCGGGGAGCTGTTTTTT
CAAGQGALGAGELFF
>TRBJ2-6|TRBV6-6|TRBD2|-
TGTGCCATACTAGCGGCTCTCTCTGGGGCCAACGTCCTGACTTTC
CAILAALSGANVLTF
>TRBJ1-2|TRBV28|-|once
TGTGCCAGCAGTTTTGTTCAGGGGCTGAACTATGGCTACACCTTC
CASSFVQGLNYGYTF
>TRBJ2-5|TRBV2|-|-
TGTGCCAGCAGTGAGGGGACGTACCAAGAGACCCAGTACTTC
CASSEGTYQETQYF
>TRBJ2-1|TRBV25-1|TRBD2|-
TGTGCCAGCAGTTCCCTAGCGGGAGAGTACAATGAGCAGTTCTTC
CASSSLAGEYNEQFF
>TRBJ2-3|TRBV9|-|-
TGTGCCAGCAGCCTCATAACGGATTACACAGATACGCAGTATTTT
CASSLITDYTDTQYF
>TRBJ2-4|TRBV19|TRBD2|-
TGTGCCAGTACCTTAGCGGGGAAAAACATTCAGTACTTC
CASTLAGKNIQYF
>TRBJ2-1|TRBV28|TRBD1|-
TGTGCCAGCAAAAATACAGGGGGCATCTCCTACAATGAGCAGTTCTTC
CASKNTGGISYNEQFF
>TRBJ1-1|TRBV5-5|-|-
TGTGCCAGCAGCTTCGCAATGAACACTGAAGCTTTCTTT
CASSFAMNTEAFF
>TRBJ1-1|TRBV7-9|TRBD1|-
TGTGCCACTGGGACAGGGATTTGGTACACTGAAGCTTTCTTT
CATGTGIWYTEAFF
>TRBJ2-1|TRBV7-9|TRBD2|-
TGTGCCAGCAGCTTATTAGCGGGGCCCGGGAGGGAGCAGTTCTTC
CASSLLAGPGREQFF
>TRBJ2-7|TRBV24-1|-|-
TGTGCCACCAGTGGTGGGGCTGGGGCAACTAACGAGCAGTACTTC
CATSGGAGATNEQYF